The 3 T cell receptor beta chains below come from one sample, sequenced in a study of blood T cells in healthy people across ages. PCR was performed a second time for roughly 7 to 12 cycles using a sample-barcoded 5' primer and a J-beta primer mix. TCRdb reprocessed the 5' RACE reads via MiXCR and lists one record per CDR3 protein. The sample contains approximately 690,000 distinct CDR3 sequences, around 41% of which appear only once. The sequencing sample was made of blood. These receptors were taken from a man at least 80 years old in good health.

The J gene is TRBJ2-5, the V gene TRBV7-8, with TRBD1 as a possible D gene (5 bases). Germline V lookup: CDR1 SGHVS, CDR2 FQNEAQ. The CDR3 extends over 12 amino acids. The ends were cut back, 6 bases at V and 3 bases at J, with 8 bases in the middle. CDR3 protein: CASSRGEETQYF. DNA for the CDR3: TGTGCCAGCAGTAGGGGTGAAGAGACCCAGTACTTC.

The CDR3 loop is CSASSPRGTDTQYF. CDR3 DNA: TGCAGTGCTAGTTCCCCCCGGGGCACAGATACGCAGTATTTT. The V call is TRBV20-1, the J call TRBJ2-3; D uncertain. V was trimmed by 3 bases and J by 1 base, leaving 11 bases between them. The CDR3 is 14 amino acids. Germline V gene data show CDR1 as DFQATT and CDR2 as SNEGSKA (reference sequence).

The genes are TRBV7-6 and TRBJ1-6; no firm D call. This CDR3 comprises 13 residues. V lost 6 bases and J lost 6, with 9 bases in between. Germline-derived CDR1 and CDR2 are SGHVS and FNYEAQ. CDR3 amino acids: CASSFQINSPLHF. The CDR3, as DNA: TGTGCCAGCAGTTTTCAAATTAATTCACCCCTCCACTTT.